This T cell receptor (beta chain) was identified during a study of OX40 agonist ivuxolimab in advanced cancers. About this clone itself: The antigen remains unidentified.

Looked up from germline, CDR1 is LNHDA and CDR2 is SQIVND (reference sequence). The V end was cut by 6 bases, the J end by 10 bases, with 16 bases between. The CDR3 length is 13 residues. This table comes from immunoSEQ multiplex PCR, and its TCRdb copy is limited to in-frame clones, with some not included. The top ten hold around 25% of the sample, which has about 80,000 clones, approximately 85% seen once. Broader study findings: Low clonal expansion, among the lowest seen, marked partial responders at 0.1-3.0 mg/kg.

The input for sequencing was CD4+ or CD8+ T cells sorted from blood, taken in a trial of the OX40 agonist ivuxolimab. The chain joins TRBV19 to TRBJ1-5; D may be TRBD1 (5 bases). The receptor was isolated from an adult with an advanced solid tumor such as melanoma, head and neck, liver or kidney cancer. CDR3 nucleotide sequence: TGTGCCAGTAGAGGGGACCGAATCAGCCCCCAGCATTTT. Encoded protein: CASRGDRISPQHF.